These T cell receptor beta chains were read from a single sample in a study of spatial heterogeneity in lung cancer. In TCRdb, the 5' RACE reads were re-called with MiXCR into one record per CDR3 protein. Found here are more than 10,000 distinct CDR3 sequences, over 5.5% of them singletons; the top ten hold 11%. Source: lung tumor tissue, taken at surgery. These receptors originate from a female donor with early-stage non-small cell lung cancer. The CDR3 runs from the conserved cysteine through the conserved F or W. The D gene is left open where the match is weak. A row's size may be missing; if present it is once, few, many or a size class.

size,D,J,V,DNA,CDR3
many,.,TRBJ1-1,TRBV6-6,TGTGCCAGCAATGTCGGAACAGGAATGAACACTGAAGCTTTCTTT,CASNVGTGMNTEAFF
medium-sized,.,TRBJ2-2,TRBV2,TGTGCCAGCATCCTCGGGGGATCGACCGGGGAGCTGTTTTTT,CASILGGSTGELFF
many,.,TRBJ2-5,TRBV7-9,TGTGCCAGCAGTGCTGGCCCGCTGGGGGGCCGAGAGACCCAGTACTTC,CASSAGPLGGRETQYF
many,.,TRBJ1-1,TRBV20-1,TGCAGTGCTCCCCGCAGGGGCGGCACTGAAGCTTTCTTT,CSAPRRGGTEAFF
.,.,TRBJ2-5,TRBV20-1,TGCAGTGCTAGAGATCCACGGGGGACATTCCAAGAGACCCAGTACTTC,CSARDPRGTFQETQYF
many,.,TRBJ1-6,TRBV12-3/TRBV12-4,TGTGCCAGCACCTGGAGTCGTGGGGGCCTAGGGAGCTCCTATAATTCACCCCTCCACTTT,CASTWSRGGLGSSYNSPLHF
many,.,TRBJ1-6,TRBV20-1,TGCAGTGCTAGCGACCGGAAAAAGTATTCACCCCTCCACTTT,CSASDRKKYSPLHF
many,.,TRBJ2-7,TRBV5-6,TGTGCCAGCAGCTTTCAAGTTAGCTCCTACGAGCAGTACTTC,CASSFQVSSYEQYF
.,.,TRBJ2-5,TRBV7-2,TGTGCCAGCAGCTTATCAGGCCCGCGGGAGACCCAGTACTTC,CASSLSGPRETQYF
.,.,TRBJ2-7,TRBV7-2,TGTGCCAGCAGCTTAGATCGGCACGCGGTTGGGCACGAGCAGTACTTC,CASSLDRHAVGHEQYF